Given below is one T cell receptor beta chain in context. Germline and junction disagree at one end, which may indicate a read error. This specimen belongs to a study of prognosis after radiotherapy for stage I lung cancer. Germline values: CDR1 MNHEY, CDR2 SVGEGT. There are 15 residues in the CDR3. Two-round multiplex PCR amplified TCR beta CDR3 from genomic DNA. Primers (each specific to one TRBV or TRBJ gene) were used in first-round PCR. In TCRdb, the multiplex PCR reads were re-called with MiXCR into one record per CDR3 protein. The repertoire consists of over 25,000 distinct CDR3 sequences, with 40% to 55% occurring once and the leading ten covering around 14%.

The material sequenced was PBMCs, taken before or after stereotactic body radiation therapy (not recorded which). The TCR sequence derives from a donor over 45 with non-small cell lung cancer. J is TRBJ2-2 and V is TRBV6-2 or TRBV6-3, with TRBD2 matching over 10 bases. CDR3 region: CASRWSGGGAGELFF. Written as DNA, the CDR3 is TGTGCCAGCAGATGGAGCGGGGGGGGCGCCGGTGAGCTGTTTTTT.